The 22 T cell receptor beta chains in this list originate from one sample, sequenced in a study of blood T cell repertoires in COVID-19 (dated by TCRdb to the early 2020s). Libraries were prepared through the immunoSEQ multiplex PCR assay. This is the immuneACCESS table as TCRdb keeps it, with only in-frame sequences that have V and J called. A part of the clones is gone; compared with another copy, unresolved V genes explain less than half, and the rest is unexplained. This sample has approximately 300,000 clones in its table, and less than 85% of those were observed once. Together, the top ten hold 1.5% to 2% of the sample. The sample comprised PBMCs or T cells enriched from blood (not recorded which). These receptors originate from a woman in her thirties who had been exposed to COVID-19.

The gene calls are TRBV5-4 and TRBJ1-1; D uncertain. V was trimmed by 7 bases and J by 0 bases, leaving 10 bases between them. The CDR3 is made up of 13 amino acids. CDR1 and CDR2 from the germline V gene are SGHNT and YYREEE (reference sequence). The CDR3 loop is CASRVEVNTEAFF. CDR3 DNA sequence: TGTGCCAGCCGCGTCGAGGTGAACACTGAAGCTTTCTTT.

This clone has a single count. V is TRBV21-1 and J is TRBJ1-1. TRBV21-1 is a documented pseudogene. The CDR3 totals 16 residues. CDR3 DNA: TGTGCCAGCAGCAAAGCAGGGGGACCCGGGAGGACTGAAGCTTTCTTT. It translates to CASSKAGGPGRTEAFF.

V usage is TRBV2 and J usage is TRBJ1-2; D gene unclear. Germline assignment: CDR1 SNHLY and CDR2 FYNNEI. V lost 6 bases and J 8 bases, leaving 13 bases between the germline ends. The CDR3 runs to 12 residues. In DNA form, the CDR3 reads TGTGCCAGCAGAGCCGGACGGGGAGGCTACACCTTC. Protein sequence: CASRAGRGGYTF.

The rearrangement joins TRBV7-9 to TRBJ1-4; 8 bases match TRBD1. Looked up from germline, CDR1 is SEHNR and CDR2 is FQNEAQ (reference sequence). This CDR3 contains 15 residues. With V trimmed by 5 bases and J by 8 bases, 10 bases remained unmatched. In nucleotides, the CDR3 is TGTGCCAGCAGCACCCCAGGGGGCTCGGAGGAAAAACTGTTTTTT. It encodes CASSTPGGSEEKLFF.

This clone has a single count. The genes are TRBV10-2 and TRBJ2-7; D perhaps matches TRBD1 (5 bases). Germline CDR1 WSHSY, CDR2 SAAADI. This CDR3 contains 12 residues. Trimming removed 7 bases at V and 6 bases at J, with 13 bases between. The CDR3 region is CASTQIRGEQYF. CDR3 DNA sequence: TGCGCCAGCACTCAGATAAGGGGCGAGCAGTACTTC.

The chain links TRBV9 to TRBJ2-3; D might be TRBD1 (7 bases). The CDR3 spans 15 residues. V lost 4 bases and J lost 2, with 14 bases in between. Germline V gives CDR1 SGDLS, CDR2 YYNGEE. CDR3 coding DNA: TGTGCCAGCAGCCCCAGGGGGAGGATCACAGATACGCAGTATTTT. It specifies CASSPRGRITDTQYF.

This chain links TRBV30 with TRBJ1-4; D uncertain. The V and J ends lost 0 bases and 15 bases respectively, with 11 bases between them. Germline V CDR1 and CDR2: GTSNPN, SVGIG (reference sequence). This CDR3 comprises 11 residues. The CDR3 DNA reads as TGTGCCTGGAGTGTGGGAGGGCCAGTGTTTTTT. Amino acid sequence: CAWSVGGPVFF.

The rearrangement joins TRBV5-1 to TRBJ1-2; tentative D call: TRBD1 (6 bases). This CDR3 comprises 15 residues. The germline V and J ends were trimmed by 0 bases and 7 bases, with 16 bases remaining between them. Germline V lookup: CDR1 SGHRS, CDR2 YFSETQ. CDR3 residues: CASSLAPGGGSGYTF. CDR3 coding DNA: TGCGCCAGCAGCTTGGCCCCCGGGGGCGGGAGTGGCTACACCTTC.

The CDR3 protein is CASRSAGTGNTGELFF. The CDR3 DNA follows: TGTGCCAGCAGATCTGCCGGGACAGGGAACACCGGGGAGCTGTTTTTT. The chain recombines TRBV5-6 with TRBJ2-2, with 8 nucleotides matching TRBD1. Germline CDR1 reads SGHDT; CDR2 reads YYEEEE. CDR3 length: 16 residues. The V gene end was trimmed by 5 bases and the J gene end by 1 base; junction bases not matched to a gene: 7.

CDR3 residues: CASSQETGGYGYTF. The DNA of the CDR3 is TGCGCCAGCAGCCAAGAGACAGGGGGCTATGGCTACACCTTC. The rearrangement joins TRBV4-3 to TRBJ1-2; 9 positions agree with TRBD1. Germline V gives CDR1 LGHNA, CDR2 YSLEER. Trimming cost V 0 bases and J 4 bases; bases outside gene matches: 0. The CDR3 runs 14 residues.

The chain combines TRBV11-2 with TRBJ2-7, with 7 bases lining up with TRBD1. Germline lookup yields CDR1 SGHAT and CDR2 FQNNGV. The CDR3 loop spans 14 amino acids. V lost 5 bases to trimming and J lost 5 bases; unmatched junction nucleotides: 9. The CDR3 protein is CASSPQGKADEQYF. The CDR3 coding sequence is TGTGCCAGCAGCCCACAGGGGAAAGCCGACGAGCAGTACTTC. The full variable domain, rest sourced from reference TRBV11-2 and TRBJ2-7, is EAGVAQSPRYKIIEKRQSVAFWCNPISGHATLYWYQQILGQGPKLLIQFQNNGVVDDSQLPKDRFSAERLKGVDSTLKIQPAKLEDSAVYLCASSPQGKADEQYFGPGTRLTVT.

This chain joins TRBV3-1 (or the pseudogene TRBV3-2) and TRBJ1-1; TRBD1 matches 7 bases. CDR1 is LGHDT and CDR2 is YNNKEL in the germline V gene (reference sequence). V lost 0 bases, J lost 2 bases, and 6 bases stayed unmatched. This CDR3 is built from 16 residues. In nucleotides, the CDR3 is TGTGCCAGCAGCCAAGATTGGAGGGGGCAAAACACTGAAGCTTTCTTT. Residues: CASSQDWRGQNTEAFF.

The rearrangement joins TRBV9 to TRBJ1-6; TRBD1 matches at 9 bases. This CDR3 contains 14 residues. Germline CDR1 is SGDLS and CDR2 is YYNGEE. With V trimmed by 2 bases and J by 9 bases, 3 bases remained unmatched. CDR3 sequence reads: CASSVRDRVSPLHF. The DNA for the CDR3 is TGTGCCAGCAGCGTGCGGGACAGGGTTTCACCCCTCCACTTT.

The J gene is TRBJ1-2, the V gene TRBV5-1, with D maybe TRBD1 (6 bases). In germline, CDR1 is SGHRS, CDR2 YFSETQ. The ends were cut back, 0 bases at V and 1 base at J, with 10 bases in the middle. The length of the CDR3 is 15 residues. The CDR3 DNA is TGCGCCAGCAGCTTGGGACAGGCATTTAACTATGGCTACACCTTC. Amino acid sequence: CASSLGQAFNYGYTF.

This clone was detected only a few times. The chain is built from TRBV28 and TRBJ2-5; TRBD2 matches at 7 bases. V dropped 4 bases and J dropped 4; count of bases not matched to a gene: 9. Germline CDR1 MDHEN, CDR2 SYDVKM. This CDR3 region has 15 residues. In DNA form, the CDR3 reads TGTGCCAGCAGTTCCCTAGCGGCCGGGGGAGAGACCCAGTACTTC. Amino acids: CASSSLAAGGETQYF.

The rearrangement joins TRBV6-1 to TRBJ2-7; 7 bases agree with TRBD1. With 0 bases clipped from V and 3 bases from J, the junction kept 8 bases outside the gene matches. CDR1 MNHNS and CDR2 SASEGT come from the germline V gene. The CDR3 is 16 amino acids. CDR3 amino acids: CASSEAKTGSFYEQYF. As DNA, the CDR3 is TGTGCCAGCAGTGAAGCCAAGACAGGGTCCTTCTACGAGCAGTACTTC.

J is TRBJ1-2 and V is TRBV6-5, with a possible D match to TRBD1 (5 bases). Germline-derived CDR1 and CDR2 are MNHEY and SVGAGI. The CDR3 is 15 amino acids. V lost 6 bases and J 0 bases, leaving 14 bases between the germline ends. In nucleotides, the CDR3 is TGTGCCAGCAGGGGGCCGGCAAGATCTAACTATGGCTACACCTTC. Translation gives CASRGPARSNYGYTF.

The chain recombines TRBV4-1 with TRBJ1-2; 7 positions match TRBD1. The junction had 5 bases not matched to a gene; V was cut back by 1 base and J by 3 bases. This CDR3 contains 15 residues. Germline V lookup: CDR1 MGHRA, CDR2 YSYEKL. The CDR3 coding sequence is TGCGCCAGCAGCCAAGTCACAGGGGCTGACTATGGCTACACCTTC. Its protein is CASSQVTGADYGYTF.

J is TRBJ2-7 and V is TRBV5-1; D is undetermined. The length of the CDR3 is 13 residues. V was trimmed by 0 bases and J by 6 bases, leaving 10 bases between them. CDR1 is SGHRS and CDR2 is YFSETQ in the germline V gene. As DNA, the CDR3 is TGCGCCAGCAGCTTGGATCGGGTGGGCGAGCAGTACTTC. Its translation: CASSLDRVGEQYF.

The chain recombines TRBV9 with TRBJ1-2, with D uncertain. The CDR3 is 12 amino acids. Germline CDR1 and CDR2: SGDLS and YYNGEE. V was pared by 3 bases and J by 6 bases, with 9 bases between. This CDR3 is CASSALADGYTF. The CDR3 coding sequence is TGTGCCAGCAGCGCCTTAGCGGATGGCTACACCTTC.

The CDR3 DNA follows: TGCGCCAGCAGCCCGGACACCGTTGGCACCGGGGAGCTGTTTTTT. This gives the protein CASSPDTVGTGELFF. The rearrangement links TRBV5-1 to TRBJ2-2; D possibly corresponds to TRBD1 (5 bases). Germline CDR1 and CDR2: SGHRS and YFSETQ. The CDR3 contains 15 residues. The V end was cut by 4 bases, the J end by 4 bases, with 14 bases between.

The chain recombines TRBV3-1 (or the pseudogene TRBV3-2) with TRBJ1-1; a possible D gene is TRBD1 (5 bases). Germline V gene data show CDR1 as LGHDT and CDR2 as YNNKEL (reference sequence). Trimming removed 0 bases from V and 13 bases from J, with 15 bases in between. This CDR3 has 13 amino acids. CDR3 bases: TGTGCCAGCAGCCAAGATAGGGTCAGGGCTCATTTCTTT. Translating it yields CASSQDRVRAHFF.